This T cell receptor (beta chain) was documented in a study of blood T cell repertoires in COVID-19. Study in general: The United States, Italy and Spain were the sources of the acute and convalescent COVID-19 samples.

Profiled with immunoSEQ multiplex PCR; TCRdb holds only in-frame clones, not every one. The table has over 150,000 clones, more than 70% seen once. Germline V gene lookup returns CDR1 KGHDR and CDR2 SFDVKD. This CDR3 has 12 amino acids. The V and J ends lost 9 bases and 4 bases respectively, with 10 bases between them. This clone has just one count. The chain couples TRBV24-1 to TRBJ2-3; the D gene is possibly TRBD2 (7 bases). Sequencing was performed on peripheral blood. The TCR comes from a woman aged 70-85 years who had recovered from COVID-19. CDR3 protein: CATRGAADTQYF. CDR3 nucleotides: TGTGCCACCCGGGGGGCCGCAGATACGCAGTATTTT.